This passage covers 4 T cell receptor beta chains from one sample sequenced in a study of blood T cell repertoires in COVID-19. TCRdb's copy holds only in-frame clones and misses some; the assay was immunoSEQ multiplex PCR. The sample lists approximately 47,000 clones, 84% seen once, with over 8.5% in the top ten. The sequencing sample was made of peripheral blood. These receptors were collected from a man between 60 and 75 years old with acute or convalescent COVID-19.

The chain employs TRBV7-3 and TRBJ1-2; D is possibly TRBD1 (6 bases). This CDR3 region has 17 residues. Germline V gene lookup returns CDR1 SGHTA and CDR2 FQGTGA. Trimming shortened V by 4 bases and J by 4 bases, and 22 bases separated the two germline ends. CDR3 sequence reads: CASSSGGDTSPGYGYTF. The CDR3 nucleotides are TGTGCCAGCAGCTCAGGTGGGGACACCTCGCCTGGCTATGGCTACACCTTC.

The chain recombines TRBV7-2 with TRBJ2-3; 9 bases agree with TRBD1. Trimming cost V 5 bases and J 7 bases; bases outside gene matches: 16. The CDR3 totals 17 residues. CDR1 and CDR2 from the germline V gene are SGHTA and FQGNSA. CDR3 bases: TGTGCCAGCAGCCCACGAGCCGGGACAGGGACAAGAAATACGCAGTATTTT. Its protein is CASSPRAGTGTRNTQYF. The variable domain in full, completed from reference TRBV7-2 and TRBJ2-3, reads GAGVSQSPSNKVTEKGKDVELRCDPISGHTALYWYRQSLGQGLEFLIYFQGNSAPDKSGLPSDRFSAERTGGSVSTLTIQRTQQEDSAVYLCASSPRAGTGTRNTQYFGPGTRLTVL.

The rearrangement uses TRBV7-8 and TRBJ2-6; a weak D match, TRBD1 (6 bases). V was clipped by 5 bases and J by 0 bases, with 14 bases between them. CDR1 and CDR2 (germline): SGHVS, FQNEAQ. This CDR3 is built from 17 residues. The CDR3 reads CASSPGTLSSGANVLTF. Written as DNA, the CDR3 is TGTGCCAGCAGCCCCGGGACACTTAGCTCTGGGGCCAACGTCCTGACTTTC.

The rearrangement links TRBV5-1 to TRBJ1-2; D might be TRBD1 (6 bases). CDR3 length equals 12 residues. V lost 6 bases, J lost 10 bases, and 16 bases lay in between. Per the germline V gene, CDR1 is SGHRS and CDR2 is YFSETQ. Here the CDR3 DNA reads TGCGCCAGCACCAAAGGGGGATCGCACTACACCTTC. It translates to CASTKGGSHYTF.